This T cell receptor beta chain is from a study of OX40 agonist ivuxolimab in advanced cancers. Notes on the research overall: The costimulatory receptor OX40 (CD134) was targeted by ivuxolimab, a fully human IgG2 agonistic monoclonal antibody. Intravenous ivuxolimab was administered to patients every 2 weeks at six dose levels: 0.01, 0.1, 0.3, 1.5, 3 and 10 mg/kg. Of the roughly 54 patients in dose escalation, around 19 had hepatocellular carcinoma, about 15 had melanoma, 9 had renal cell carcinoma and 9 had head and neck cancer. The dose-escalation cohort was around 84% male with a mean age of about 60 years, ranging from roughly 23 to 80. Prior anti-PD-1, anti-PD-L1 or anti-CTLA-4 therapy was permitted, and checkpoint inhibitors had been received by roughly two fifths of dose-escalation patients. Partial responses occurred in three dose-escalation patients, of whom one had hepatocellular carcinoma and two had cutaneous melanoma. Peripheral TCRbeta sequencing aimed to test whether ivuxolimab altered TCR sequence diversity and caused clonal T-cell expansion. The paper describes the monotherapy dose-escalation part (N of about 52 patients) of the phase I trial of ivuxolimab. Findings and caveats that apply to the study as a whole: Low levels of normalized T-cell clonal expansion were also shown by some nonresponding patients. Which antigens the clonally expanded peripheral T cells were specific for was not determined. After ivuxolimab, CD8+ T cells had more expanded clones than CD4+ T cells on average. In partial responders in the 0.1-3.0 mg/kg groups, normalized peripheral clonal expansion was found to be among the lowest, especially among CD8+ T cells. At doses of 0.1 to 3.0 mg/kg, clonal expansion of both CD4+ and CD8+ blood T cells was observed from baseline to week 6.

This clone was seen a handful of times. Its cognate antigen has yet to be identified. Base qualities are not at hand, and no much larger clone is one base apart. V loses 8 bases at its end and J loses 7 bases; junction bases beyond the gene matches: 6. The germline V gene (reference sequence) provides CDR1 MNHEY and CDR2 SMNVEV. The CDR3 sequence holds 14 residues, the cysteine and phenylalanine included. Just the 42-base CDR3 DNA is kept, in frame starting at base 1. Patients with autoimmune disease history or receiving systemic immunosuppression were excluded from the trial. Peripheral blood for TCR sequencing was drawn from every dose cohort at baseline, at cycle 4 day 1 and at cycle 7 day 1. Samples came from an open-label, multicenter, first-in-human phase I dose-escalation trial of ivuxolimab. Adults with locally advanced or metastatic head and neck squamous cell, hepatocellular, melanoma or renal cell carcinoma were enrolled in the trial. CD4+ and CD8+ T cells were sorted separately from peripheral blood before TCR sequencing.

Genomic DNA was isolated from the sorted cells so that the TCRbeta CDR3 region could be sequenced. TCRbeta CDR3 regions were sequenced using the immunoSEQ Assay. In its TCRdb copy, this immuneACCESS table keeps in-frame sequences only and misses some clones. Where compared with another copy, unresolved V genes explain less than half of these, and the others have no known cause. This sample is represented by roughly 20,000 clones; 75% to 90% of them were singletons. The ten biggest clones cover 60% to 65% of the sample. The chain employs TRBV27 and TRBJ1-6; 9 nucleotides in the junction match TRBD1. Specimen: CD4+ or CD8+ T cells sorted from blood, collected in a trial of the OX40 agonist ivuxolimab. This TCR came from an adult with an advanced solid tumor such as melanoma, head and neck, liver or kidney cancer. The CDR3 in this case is CASGVQGANSPLHF. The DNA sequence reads TGTGCCAGCGGAGTACAGGGGGCGAATTCACCCCTCCACTTT.